The sequence of this T cell receptor (beta chain) was determined in a study of CD8+CD57+ T cells in acquired aplastic anemia. About the study: Isolated CD4+ and CD8+ cells, once sorted, yielded DNA averaging about 3.2 ug. Study-level points and caveats: Patients and controls shared 25 to 35 CD8+ CDR3 sequences, highly expressed in patients.

Flow cytometry had shown expanded CD8+CD57+ cells in the patients chosen for sequencing. Blood samples were obtained from patients who had received no prior therapy. According to the study, genomic DNA was the template for TCR beta VDJ and CDR3 profiling. MiXCR was run by TCRdb on the reads, yielding one entry per CDR3 protein. The sample records approximately 250,000 distinct CDR3 sequences, roughly 82% being singletons. This CDR3 comprises 16 residues. Germline CDR1 SGDLS, CDR2 YYNGEE. V lost 3 bases, J lost 9 bases, and 24 bases lay in between. Of note for this clonotype: Antigen: not known.

The chain combines TRBV9 with TRBJ1-1; no definite D call. The TCR comes from a human donor with aplastic anemia. What was sequenced was sorted CD4+, CD8+, or CD8+CD57+ T cells (not recorded which) from PBMCs. Here the CDR3 DNA reads TGTGCCAGCAGCGAAACTAGCGGGAGAAACAATGCTCAAGCTTTCTTT. Encoded protein: CASSETSGRNNAQAFF.